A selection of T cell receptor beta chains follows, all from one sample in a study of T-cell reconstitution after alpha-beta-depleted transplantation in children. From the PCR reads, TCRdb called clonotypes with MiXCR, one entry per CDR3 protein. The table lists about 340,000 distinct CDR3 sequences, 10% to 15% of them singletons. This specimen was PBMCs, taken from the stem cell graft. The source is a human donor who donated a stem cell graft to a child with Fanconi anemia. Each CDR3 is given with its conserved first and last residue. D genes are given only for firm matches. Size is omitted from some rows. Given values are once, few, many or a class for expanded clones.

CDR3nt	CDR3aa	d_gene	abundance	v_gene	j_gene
TGCGCCAGCAGCTTGGTGTTTAACACTGAAGCTTTCTTT	CASSLVFNTEAFF	.	.	TRBV5-1	TRBJ1-1
TGTGCCAGCTCGACTAGCGGGGGGCAGGAAGAGACCCAGTACTTC	CASSTSGGQEETQYF	TRBD2	.	TRBV18	TRBJ2-5
TGTGCCAGCAGCGCGGACAGGGGCAACGAGCAGTACTTC	CASSADRGNEQYF	TRBD1	.	TRBV7-6	TRBJ2-7
TGCAGTGCTAGTCTAGCGGGGGGGCGAGAGACCCAGTACTTC	CSASLAGGRETQYF	TRBD2	few	TRBV20-1	TRBJ2-5
TGCGCCAGCAGCCAAGCCCCATTTAATGAAGCTTTCTTT	CASSQAPFNEAFF	.	.	TRBV4-1	TRBJ1-1
TGTGCCACTTCTACCGGGAACTATGGCTACACCTTC	CATSTGNYGYTF	.	few	TRBV6-6	TRBJ1-2
TGTGCCAGCAGCTGGCGTCGACAGTCAAGCACTGAAGCTTTCTTT	CASSWRRQSSTEAFF	.	many	TRBV5-6	TRBJ1-1
TGTGCCAGCAGCTTAGCGGGGGGCGCCAATCATGGCACTGAAGCTTTCTTT	CASSLAGGANHGTEAFF	.	.	TRBV7-9	TRBJ1-1
TGTGCCAGCAGTTTCCCCCCTGGGCAGGGCAATCAGCCCCAGCATTTT	CASSFPPGQGNQPQHF	.	.	TRBV28	TRBJ1-5
TGTGCCAGCACCTTGACAGGGCTGAACACTGAAGCTTTCTTT	CASTLTGLNTEAFF	TRBD1	.	TRBV6-6	TRBJ1-1
TGCGCCAGCAGCCAAGAGCGGACTAGCGGGAGAGAGACCCAGTACTTC	CASSQERTSGRETQYF	TRBD2	few	TRBV4-1	TRBJ2-5
TGTGCCAGCAGTTCCAGGGGAGACAGCAATCAGCCCCAGCATTTT	CASSSRGDSNQPQHF	.	many	TRBV6-5	TRBJ1-5
TGTGCCAGCAGCAGCCATTCCGGGACAGAAAATGAAAAACTGTTTTTT	CASSSHSGTENEKLFF	.	many	TRBV21-1	TRBJ1-4
TGTGCCAGCAGTGTCCTAAGGGTTAATTTATACAATGAGCAGTTCTTC	CASSVLRVNLYNEQFF	.	.	TRBV12-3/TRBV12-4	TRBJ2-1
TGTGCCAGCAGTCCCACTGGGACCGTCGAAGAGACCCAGTACTTC	CASSPTGTVEETQYF	.	many	TRBV25-1	TRBJ2-5
TGCGCCAGCAGTGAGGGACTAGCGACGGGAGAGACCCAGTACTTC	CASSEGLATGETQYF	TRBD2	many	TRBV10-1	TRBJ2-5
TGTGCCAGCAGTTTAGGGCAGCCAACGGGGGAGCTGTTTTTT	CASSLGQPTGELFF	.	few	TRBV12-3/TRBV12-4	TRBJ2-2
TGTGCCACCAGCAGAGCCGGGTACCAAGAGACCCAGTACTTC	CATSRAGYQETQYF	.	.	TRBV15	TRBJ2-5
TGTGCCAGCAGCCTCTGGACTAGTGGGACCCAGTACTTC	CASSLWTSGTQYF	TRBD2	few	TRBV7-2	TRBJ2-5
TGTGCCAGCAGTGTACAGGGGGATGCAGATACGCAGTATTTT	CASSVQGDADTQYF	TRBD1	.	TRBV6-1	TRBJ2-3
TGCGGAACACAGGGCCCTAACTATGGCTACACCTTC	CGTQGPNYGYTF	.	many	TRBV6-6	TRBJ1-2
TGTGCCAGCAGTTTAAACGGCGGCTCCGGAAACACCATATATTTT	CASSLNGGSGNTIYF	.	many	TRBV27	TRBJ1-3
TGCAGTGCTAGACAGGACACTAACACTGAAGCTTTCTTT	CSARQDTNTEAFF	.	many	TRBV20-1	TRBJ1-1
TGTGCCAGCAGGAGGGGACAGGGGGTGAACACTGAAGCTTTCTTT	CASRRGQGVNTEAFF	TRBD1	many	TRBV2	TRBJ1-1
TGTGCCAGCAGCGTAGACCCTAATCTGGTCGGGGAGCTGTTTTTT	CASSVDPNLVGELFF	.	many	TRBV9	TRBJ2-2
TGCTGTGCTAGAGATATGATGGGACTAGCGGGAGTGGAGACCCAGTACTTC	CCARDMMGLAGVETQYF	TRBD2	.	TRBV20-1	TRBJ2-5
TGTGCCAGCAGTTTACCTTACTTAGCCACGCAGTATTTT	CASSLPYLATQYF	.	.	TRBV28	TRBJ2-3
TGTGCCAGCAGCCGGGGTAGGCGGAGGACCCAAGAGACCCAGTACTTC	CASSRGRRRTQETQYF	.	.	TRBV7-2	TRBJ2-5
TGTGCCAGCAGGTCCCCCGGTAGCAGGGGGATGAATGAGCAGTTCTTC	CASRSPGSRGMNEQFF	TRBD1	few	TRBV7-9	TRBJ2-1
TGTGCCAGCAGTTACTCGTCAGGACTAGCGTACCAAGAGACCCAGTACTTC	CASSYSSGLAYQETQYF	TRBD2	.	TRBV6-5	TRBJ2-5
TGCGCCAGCAGCGACTGGCTCTACAATGAGCAGTTCTTC	CASSDWLYNEQFF	.	.	TRBV10-2	TRBJ2-1
TGTGCCAGCAGCCAAGAACGAGGACAGGGGTACAATCAGCAGTTCTTC	CASSQERGQGYNQQFF	TRBD1	.	TRBV4-2	TRBJ2-1
TGTGCCAGCAGCTCAAACTCCGGGACCTCCTATGGCTACACCTTC	CASSSNSGTSYGYTF	.	.	TRBV7-9	TRBJ1-2
TGTGCCAGCAGTTTAGGGGCGCGAACCGGGGAGCTGTTTTTT	CASSLGARTGELFF	.	many	TRBV12-3/TRBV12-4	TRBJ2-2
TGTGCCAGCAGTTTAGCTGCGGGGGCAGGCTACAATGAGCAGTTCTTC	CASSLAAGAGYNEQFF	.	few	TRBV28	TRBJ2-1
TGTGCCAGCAGCTCCCGTATGCTAGCGGGGGGGAGCACAGATACGCAGTATTTT	CASSSRMLAGGSTDTQYF	TRBD2	few	TRBV7-9	TRBJ2-3
TGTGCCAGCAGTCAGACTAGCGGGGCAATTGTGGATACGCAGTATTTT	CASSQTSGAIVDTQYF	TRBD2	few	TRBV12-3/TRBV12-4	TRBJ2-3